The rows below give T cell receptor beta chains drawn from one sample of a study of CD8 T cells in Susac syndrome. TCRdb recomputed calls from the immunoSEQ multiplex PCR reads with MiXCR, one row per CDR3 protein. The sample lists some 150,000 distinct CDR3 sequences, roughly 96% occurring once. The sample was CD8+ T cells from PBMCs. The origin of the receptors is a human donor with multiple sclerosis. Both conserved end residues are part of each CDR3. The D gene is left open where the match is weak. Size values are once, few and many counts, or a class for expanded clones, and some rows have none.

NA | TRBJ1-1 | TRBV2 | NA | TGTGCCAGCAGTCACATATTAAAAGCTTTCTTT | CASSHILKAFF
TRBD1 | TRBJ2-1 | TRBV12-3/TRBV12-4 | NA | TGTGCCAGCCTGGACAGGATGGAAAATGAGCAGTTCTTC | CASLDRMENEQFF
NA | TRBJ2-3 | TRBV18 | NA | TGTGCCAGCTCACCACCAGGGGTTTCTAGCACAGATACGCAGTATTTT | CASSPPGVSSTDTQYF
NA | TRBJ2-5 | TRBV9 | NA | TGTGCCAGCAGCGTAGCCGAGACCCAGTACTTC | CASSVAETQYF
NA | TRBJ2-3 | TRBV13 | NA | TGTGCCAGCAGCGTCCGGGCCGACACAGATACGCAGTATTTT | CASSVRADTDTQYF
TRBD1 | TRBJ1-2 | TRBV29-1 | NA | TGCAGCGGTACCGGGACAGGGGTTACGGATGGCTACACCTTC | CSGTGTGVTDGYTF
NA | TRBJ1-3 | TRBV4-1 | NA | TGCGCCAGCAGCCAAGATGGCTATAAACTCTTTGGAAACACCATATATTTT | CASSQDGYKLFGNTIYF
NA | TRBJ1-1 | TRBV11-2 | NA | TGTGCCAGCAGCTTAGAATTGGGCTGGGGGGAAAAAGCTTTCTTT | CASSLELGWGEKAFF
NA | TRBJ1-6 | TRBV3-1 | NA | TGTGCCAGCAGCCCCCTGACGTCGGAGTATTCACCCCTCCACTTT | CASSPLTSEYSPLHF
TRBD1 | TRBJ1-5 | TRBV30 | NA | TGTGCCTGGAGTGACGGACAGGGGGTCGTCAGCAATCAGCCCCAGCATTTT | CAWSDGQGVVSNQPQHF
NA | TRBJ2-7 | TRBV6-5 | NA | TGTGCCAGCAGTTACGGGACAAACCCCTCCTACGAGCAGTACTTC | CASSYGTNPSYEQYF
TRBD1 | TRBJ2-7 | TRBV20-1 | once | TGCAGTGCTAGTTATCAGGGACAGGGCCCCTTCTACGAGCAGTACTTC | CSASYQGQGPFYEQYF
NA | TRBJ2-1 | TRBV29-1 | once | TGCAGCGTCCCCGGGGAGGGGGCTATCGATGAGCAGTTCTTC | CSVPGEGAIDEQFF
NA | TRBJ2-2 | TRBV29-1 | NA | TGCAGCGTTGAACAGCCTAACCACACCGGGGAGCTGTTTTTT | CSVEQPNHTGELFF
NA | TRBJ2-5 | TRBV5-4 | NA | TGTGCCAGCAGCTTAGGCAGATCCTTAGGGGGAGAGACCCAGTACTTC | CASSLGRSLGGETQYF
NA | TRBJ1-5 | TRBV29-1 | NA | TGCAGCGTTGAGGGTCAGCCCCAGCATTTT | CSVEGQPQHF
NA | TRBJ1-4 | TRBV7-6 | NA | TGTGCCAGCAGCGGACTTGTGACAGATCTGTTTTTT | CASSGLVTDLFF
NA | TRBJ1-5 | TRBV7-9 | NA | TGTGCCAGCAGCAAGGGAGGGGATCAGCCCCAGCATTTT | CASSKGGDQPQHF
NA | TRBJ1-5 | TRBV30 | NA | TGTGCCTGGAGTGATACAGGGCTTTACGATCAGCCCCAGCATTTT | CAWSDTGLYDQPQHF
NA | TRBJ2-1 | TRBV29-1 | NA | TGCAGCGTTGATAGATACAATGAGCAGTTCTTC | CSVDRYNEQFF
NA | TRBJ2-1 | TRBV12-3/TRBV12-4 | NA | TGTGCCAGCACCGGAGGAGAGAGAAACTACAATGAGCAGTTCTTC | CASTGGERNYNEQFF
TRBD2 | TRBJ2-5 | TRBV24-1 | NA | TGTGCCACCAGCGAGGCGGGAGAAGAGACCCAGTACTTC | CATSEAGEETQYF
NA | TRBJ1-1 | TRBV27 | once | TGTGCCAGCAGTTTTTCGCAGGCTCTGGACACTGAAGCTTTCTTT | CASSFSQALDTEAFF
NA | TRBJ1-5 | TRBV5-6 | NA | TGTGCCAGCAGCTTGGCAGCGGATACGCAGCCCCAGCATTTT | CASSLAADTQPQHF
TRBD2 | TRBJ2-7 | TRBV6-1 | NA | TGTGCCAGCAGAGGGCTAGCGGGGGGCCACTCCTACGAGCAGTACTTC | CASRGLAGGHSYEQYF
NA | TRBJ1-5 | TRBV7-9 | NA | TGTGCCAGCAGCTGGATGGGGGGCAATCAGCCCCAGCATTTT | CASSWMGGNQPQHF
NA | TRBJ1-2 | TRBV6-6 | NA | TGTGCCACCGCCCCTGGGCAGGACTATGGCTACACCTTC | CATAPGQDYGYTF
NA | TRBJ2-3 | TRBV29-1 | NA | TGCAGCGTTGTGTTTCCGGCAACTAGCACAGATACGCAGTATTTT | CSVVFPATSTDTQYF
NA | TRBJ2-3 | TRBV2 | NA | TGTGCCAGCAGTGAGGAAGCATGGGATACGCAGTATTTT | CASSEEAWDTQYF
NA | TRBJ2-7 | TRBV29-1 | NA | TGCAGCGTTGAAGGGGTGGTGGGAAACGAGCAGTACTTC | CSVEGVVGNEQYF
NA | TRBJ2-1 | TRBV15 | NA | TGTGCCACCAGCACATCGCGGACACTGGTGACTGAGCAGTTCTTC | CATSTSRTLVTEQFF